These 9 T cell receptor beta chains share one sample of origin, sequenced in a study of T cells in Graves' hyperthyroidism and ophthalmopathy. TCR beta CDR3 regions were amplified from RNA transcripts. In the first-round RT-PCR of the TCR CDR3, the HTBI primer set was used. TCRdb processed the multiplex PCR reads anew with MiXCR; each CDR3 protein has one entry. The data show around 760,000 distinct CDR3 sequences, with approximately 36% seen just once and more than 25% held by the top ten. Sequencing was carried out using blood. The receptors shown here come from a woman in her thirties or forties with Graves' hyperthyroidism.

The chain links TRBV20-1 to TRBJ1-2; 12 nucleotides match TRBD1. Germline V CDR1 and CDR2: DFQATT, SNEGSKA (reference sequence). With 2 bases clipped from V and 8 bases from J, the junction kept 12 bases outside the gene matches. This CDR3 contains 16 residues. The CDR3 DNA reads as TGCAGTGCTAGACCGGGACAGGGGGCGCAGAGTCAAGGCTACACCTTC. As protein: CSARPGQGAQSQGYTF.

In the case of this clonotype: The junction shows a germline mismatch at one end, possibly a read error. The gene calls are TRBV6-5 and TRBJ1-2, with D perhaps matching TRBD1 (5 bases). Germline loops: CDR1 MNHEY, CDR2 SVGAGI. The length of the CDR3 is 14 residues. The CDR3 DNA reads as TGTGCCATCAGTTACGAGGGGCCCAACTATGGCTACGCCTTC. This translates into CAISYEGPNYGYAF.

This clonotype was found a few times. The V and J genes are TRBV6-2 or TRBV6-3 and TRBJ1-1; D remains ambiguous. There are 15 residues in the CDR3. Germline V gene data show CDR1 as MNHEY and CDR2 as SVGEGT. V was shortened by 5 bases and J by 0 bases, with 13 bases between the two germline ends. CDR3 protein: CASSPPLGMNTEAFF. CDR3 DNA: TGTGCCAGCAGTCCCCCACTCGGTATGAACACTGAAGCTTTCTTT.

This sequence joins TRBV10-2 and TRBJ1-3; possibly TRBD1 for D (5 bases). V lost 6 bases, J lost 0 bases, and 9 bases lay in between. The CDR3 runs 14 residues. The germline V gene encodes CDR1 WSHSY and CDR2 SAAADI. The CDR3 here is CASRARDSGNTIYF. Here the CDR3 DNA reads TGCGCCAGCAGGGCCAGGGACTCTGGAAACACCATATATTTT.

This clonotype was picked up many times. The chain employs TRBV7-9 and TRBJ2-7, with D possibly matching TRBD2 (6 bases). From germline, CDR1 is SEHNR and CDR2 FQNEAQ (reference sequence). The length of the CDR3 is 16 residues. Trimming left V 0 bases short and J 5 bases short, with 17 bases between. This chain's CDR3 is CASSLAMRGGPDEQYF. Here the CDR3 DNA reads TGTGCCAGCAGCTTAGCGATGCGGGGCGGCCCTGACGAGCAGTACTTC. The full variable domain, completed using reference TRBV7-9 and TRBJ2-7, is DTGVSQNPRHKITKRGQNVTFRCDPISEHNRLYWYRQTLGQGPEFLTYFQNEAQLEKSRLLSDRFSAERPKGSFSTLEIQRTEQGDSAMYLCASSLAMRGGPDEQYFGPGTRLTVT.

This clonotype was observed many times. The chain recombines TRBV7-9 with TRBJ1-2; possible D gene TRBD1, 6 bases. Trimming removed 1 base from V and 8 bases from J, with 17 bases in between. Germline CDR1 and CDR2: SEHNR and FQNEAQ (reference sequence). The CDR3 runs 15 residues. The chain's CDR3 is CASSLVAGGAGGYTF. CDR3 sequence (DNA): TGTGCCAGCAGCTTAGTTGCTGGGGGCGCGGGCGGCTACACCTTC.

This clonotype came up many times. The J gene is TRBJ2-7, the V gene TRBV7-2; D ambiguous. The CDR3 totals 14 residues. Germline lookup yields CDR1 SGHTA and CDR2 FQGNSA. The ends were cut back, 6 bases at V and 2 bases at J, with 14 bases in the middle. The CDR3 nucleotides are TGTGCCAGCAGTTCGGAGATTGGACCCTACGAGCAGTACTTC. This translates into CASSSEIGPYEQYF.

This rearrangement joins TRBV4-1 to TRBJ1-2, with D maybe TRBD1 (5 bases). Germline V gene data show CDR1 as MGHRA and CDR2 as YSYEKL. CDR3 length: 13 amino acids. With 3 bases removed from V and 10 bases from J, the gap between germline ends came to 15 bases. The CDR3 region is CASSQAREIAYTF. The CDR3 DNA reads TGCGCCAGCAGCCAGGCCAGGGAAATCGCCTACACCTTC.

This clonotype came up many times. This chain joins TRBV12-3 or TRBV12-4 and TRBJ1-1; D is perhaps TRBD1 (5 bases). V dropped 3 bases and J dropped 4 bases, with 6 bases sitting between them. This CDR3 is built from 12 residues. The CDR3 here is CASSLGTTEAFF. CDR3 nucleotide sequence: TGTGCCAGCAGTTTGGGGACCACTGAAGCTTTCTTT.